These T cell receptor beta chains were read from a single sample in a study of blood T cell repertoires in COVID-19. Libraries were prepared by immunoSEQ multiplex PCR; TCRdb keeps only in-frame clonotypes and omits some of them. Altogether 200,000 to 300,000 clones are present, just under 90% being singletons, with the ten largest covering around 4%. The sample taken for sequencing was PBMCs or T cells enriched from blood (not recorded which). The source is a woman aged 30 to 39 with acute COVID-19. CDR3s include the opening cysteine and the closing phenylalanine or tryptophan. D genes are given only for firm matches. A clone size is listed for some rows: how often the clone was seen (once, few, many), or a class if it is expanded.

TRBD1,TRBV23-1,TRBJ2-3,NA,CASSQCFFQGANRNTQYF,TGCGCCAGCAGTCAGTGTTTTTTCCAGGGGGCGAACCGAAATACGCAGTATTTT
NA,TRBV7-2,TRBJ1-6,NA,CASSSGTRNSPLHF,TGTGCCAGCAGCTCCGGGACACGTAATTCACCCCTCCACTTT
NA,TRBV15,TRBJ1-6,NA,CATSTRESPLHF,TGTGCCACCAGCACCCGGGAGTCACCCCTCCACTTT
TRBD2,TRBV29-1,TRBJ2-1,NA,CSVVPLAGSYNEQFF,TGCAGCGTTGTACCCCTAGCGGGGTCCTACAATGAGCAGTTCTTC
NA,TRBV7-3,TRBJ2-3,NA,CASSSGLSTDTQYF,TGTGCCAGCAGCTCGGGACTTAGCACAGATACGCAGTATTTT
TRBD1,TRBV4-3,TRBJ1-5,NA,CASSQKTGGYSNQPQHF,TGCGCCAGCAGCCAGAAAACAGGGGGTTATAGCAATCAGCCCCAGCATTTT
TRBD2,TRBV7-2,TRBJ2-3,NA,CASSLSSAGVGDTQYF,TGTGCCAGCAGCTTGAGCTCTGCGGGGGTTGGCGATACGCAGTATTTT
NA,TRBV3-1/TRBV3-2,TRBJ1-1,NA,CASSPRGNTEAFF,TGTGCCAGCAGCCCTAGGGGAAACACTGAAGCTTTCTTT
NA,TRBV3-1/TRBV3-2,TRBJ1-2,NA,CASSHRTDYGYTF,TGTGCCAGCAGCCATAGGACAGACTATGGCTACACCTTC
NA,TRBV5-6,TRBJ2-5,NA,CASSLVSSETQYF,TGTGCCAGCAGCTTGGTGTCTAGCGAGACCCAGTACTTC
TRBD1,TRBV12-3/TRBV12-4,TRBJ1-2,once,CASSPDRVYGYTF,TGTGCCAGCAGTCCTGACAGGGTCTATGGCTACACCTTC
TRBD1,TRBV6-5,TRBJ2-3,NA,CATRQGVLVTDTQYF,TGTGCCACCCGTCAGGGGGTATTGGTTACAGATACGCAGTATTTT
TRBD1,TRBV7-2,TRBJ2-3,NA,CASSTGQAGQDTQYF,TGTGCCAGCAGCACAGGACAGGCCGGGCAAGATACGCAGTATTTT